This T cell receptor beta chain emerged from a study of T-cell memory formation after mild COVID-19. Germline CDR1 reads SGHVS; CDR2 reads FQNEAQ. The CDR3 has 17 residues. V dropped 6 bases and J dropped 0; count of bases not matched to a gene: 10. This clonotype showed up many times. TCRdb re-analysed the 5' RACE reads in MiXCR, keeping a single row per CDR3 protein. The table lists roughly 180,000 distinct CDR3 sequences, roughly 20% of them singletons. This clonotype originated in a man in his late teens or twenties who had mild COVID-19 (a few samples of this study predate the infection). Cell type and time point are not known. The sample consisted of PBMCs or a T cell subset sorted from them (not recorded which). The rearrangement uses TRBV7-8 and TRBJ1-5, with TRBD1 matching over 8 bases. CDR3 DNA: TGTGCCAGCAGTAGGGACAGGAGTTCTTATAGCAATCAGCCCCAGCATTTT. It yields the protein CASSRDRSSYSNQPQHF.